The 12 T cell receptor beta chains below all came from one sample that was sequenced in a study of CD8+ T cells in alopecia areata. Treatment reported: oral pan-JAK inhibitor, 5-10 mg twice daily. Lesional scalp punch biopsies and peripheral blood were collected from alopecia areata patients. Once RNA had been extracted, it was reverse transcribed into cDNA to act as the sequencing template. This table comes from immunoSEQ multiplex PCR, and its TCRdb copy is limited to in-frame clones, with some not included. The sample yields approximately 6,900 clones, around 65% seen once. This specimen was skin, taken at week 4, from a patient treated with tofacitinib. These receptor sequences come from a human donor with alopecia areata.

This chain links TRBV30 with TRBJ1-3, with 7 positions matching TRBD1. Germline CDR1 reads GTSNPN; CDR2 reads SVGIG (reference sequence). Unmatched junction bases numbered 5, after V lost 2 bases and J lost 4 bases. The CDR3 extends over 14 amino acids. CDR3 residues: CAWSPGTAGNTIYF. The CDR3, as DNA: TGTGCCTGGAGTCCCGGGACAGCGGGAAACACCATATATTTT.

This chain uses TRBV18 with TRBJ2-7, with 13 positions matching TRBD2. This CDR3 has 14 residues. CDR1 is KGHSH, CDR2 LQKENI, per germline. V dropped 4 bases and J dropped 5; count of bases not matched to a gene: 2. The CDR3 is CASSLGLAGDEQYF. The CDR3 coding sequence is TGTGCCAGCTCACTCGGACTAGCGGGAGACGAGCAGTACTTC.

A note on this clone: A read error may explain this, as a much larger clone is one base away. V usage is TRBV5-6 and J usage is TRBJ2-5, with D possibly TRBD2 on 6 matching bases. CDR1 and CDR2 from the germline V gene are SGHDT and YYEEEE. This CDR3 region has 18 residues. CDR3: CASCLVGVPSAYQETQYF. The CDR3 DNA reads as TGTGCCAGCTGCTTGGTGGGTGTGCCTAGCGCTTACCAAGAGACCCAGTACTTC. Full variable domain (rest looked up from reference TRBV5-6 and TRBJ2-5): DAGVTQSPTHLIKTRGQQVTLRCSPKSGHDTVSWYQQALGQGPQFIFQYYEEEERQRGNFPDRFSGHQFPNYSSELNVNALLLGDSALYLCASCLVGVPSAYQETQYFGPGTRLLVL.

The chain employs TRBV9 and TRBJ2-4; TRBD2 aligns across 9 bases. This CDR3 has 19 residues. From germline, CDR1 is SGDLS and CDR2 YYNGEE. V trimming: 0 bases; J trimming: 2 bases; junction bases outside the gene matches: 12. CDR3 region: CASSVGAGGPSLSKNIQYF. The CDR3, as DNA: TGTGCCAGCAGCGTAGGGGCGGGGGGGCCGAGTCTTTCCAAAAACATTCAGTACTTC.

This clone was detected once. With a much larger clone just one base away, this may be a read error. Other nucleotide sequences from this sample produce the same CDR3. This chain joins TRBV4-1 and TRBJ2-1; D is ambiguous. The CDR3 spans 13 residues. Germline-derived CDR1 and CDR2 are MGHRA and YSYEKL. V gave up 1 base and J gave up 3 bases, with 4 bases separating them. For the CDR3, the DNA is TGCGCCAGCAGCCAAGGGGACTACAATGAGCAGTTCTTC. Residues: CASSQGDYNEQFF.

The chain links TRBV5-5 to TRBJ2-2, with unresolved D. The CDR3 sequence is 13 residues long. Per germline, CDR1 SGHKS and CDR2 YYEKEE (reference sequence). Trimming left V 3 bases short and J 7 bases short, with 10 bases between. CDR3 amino acids: CASSWWAVGELFF. DNA of the CDR3: TGTGCCAGCAGCTGGTGGGCGGTCGGGGAGCTGTTTTTT.

The chain carries TRBV4-2 and TRBJ1-5; 8 bases are shared with TRBD1. J gave up 3 bases and V 0 bases, and 13 bases lay outside the gene matches. The CDR3 runs 19 residues. The germline gives CDR1 LGHNA, CDR2 YNFKEQ. This chain's CDR3 is CASSQEPLILDRDNQPQHF. The CDR3 DNA reads as TGTGCCAGCAGCCAAGAGCCTCTGATCTTGGACAGGGACAATCAGCCCCAGCATTTT.

The chain employs TRBV5-1 and TRBJ1-4; the match to TRBD1 covers 7 bases. The CDR3 has 14 residues. Germline CDR1 SGHRS, CDR2 YFSETQ. V lost 2 bases to trimming and J lost 8 bases; unmatched junction nucleotides: 6. The CDR3 region is CASSFRDSGEKLFF. CDR3 sequence (DNA): TGCGCCAGCAGCTTCAGGGACAGTGGAGAAAAACTGTTTTTT.

The chain joins TRBV7-9 to TRBJ2-3; D is uncertain. With 5 bases removed from V and 4 bases from J, the gap between germline ends came to 10 bases. Germline values: CDR1 SEHNR, CDR2 FQNEAQ (reference sequence). This CDR3 comprises 13 residues. CDR3 nucleotide sequence: TGTGCCAGCAGCCCAAAGGGCCCAGATACGCAGTATTTT. Amino acid sequence: CASSPKGPDTQYF.

The rearrangement joins TRBV14 to TRBJ2-1; 14 bases fit TRBD2. CDR1 is SGHDN and CDR2 is FVKESK in the germline V gene. With 0 bases clipped from V and 3 bases from J, the junction kept 10 bases outside the gene matches. The CDR3 consists of 20 residues. CDR3 nucleotides: TGTGCCAGCAGCCAAGATCCCGGACTAGCGGGAGGATCTTACTACAATGAGCAGTTCTTC. It specifies CASSQDPGLAGGSYYNEQFF.

The V gene is TRBV7-9, the J gene TRBJ2-1; 10 positions agree with TRBD2. V was pared by 1 base and J by 1 base, with 7 bases of the junction left unmatched. The CDR3 is made up of 18 amino acids. The germline gives CDR1 SEHNR, CDR2 FQNEAQ (reference sequence). The CDR3 DNA follows: TGTGCCAGCAGCTTAGGGACCCCTAGCGGGGGATCCTACAATGAGCAGTTCTTC. This gives the protein CASSLGTPSGGSYNEQFF.

A remark on this clone: A read error may explain this, as a much larger clone is one base away. The chain recombines TRBV29-1 with TRBJ2-3, with D possibly TRBD1 on 5 matching bases. The germline V gene has CDR1 SQVTM and CDR2 ANQGSEA. The CDR3 spans 12 residues. As DNA, the CDR3 is TGCAGCGTTGAGCCCGGCACAGGTACGCAGTATTTT. It is translated as CSVEPGTGTQYF.